This T cell receptor beta chain was profiled in a study of shared clonotypes between healthy human individuals. Turning to the study itself: Each donor contributed plates that comprised three CD4 naive, three CD4 memory, two CD8 naive and one CD8 memory. Study results and limitations: Relative to their counterparts shared across all four donors, non-shared clonotypes exhibited diminished generation probabilities.

This table comes from immunoSEQ multiplex PCR, and its TCRdb copy is limited to in-frame clones, with some not included. The data contain roughly 590,000 clones, roughly 95% of them singletons. Terminally differentiated effector memory CD45RA+ cells were excluded from the naive CD8 cells, which were CD45RO-negative and positively selected for CCR7. Healthy and HIV-negative, the adult donors had no recent acute infections or vaccinations. With respect to this clone: The antigen remains undetermined.

The CDR3 runs 15 residues. J lost 5 bases, V lost 5 bases, and 12 bases had no gene match. CDR1 MNHEY and CDR2 SMNVEV come from the germline V gene (reference sequence). This sequence originates from a woman aged 25-40 years in good health. Sequencing was performed on naive CD8+ T cells sorted from blood. This chain connects TRBV27 to TRBJ2-7, with 7 bases lining up with TRBD2. CDR3 sequence reads: CASSEGTTFSHEQYF. The CDR3 DNA reads TGTGCCAGCAGTGAGGGGACTACCTTTAGCCACGAGCAGTACTTC.